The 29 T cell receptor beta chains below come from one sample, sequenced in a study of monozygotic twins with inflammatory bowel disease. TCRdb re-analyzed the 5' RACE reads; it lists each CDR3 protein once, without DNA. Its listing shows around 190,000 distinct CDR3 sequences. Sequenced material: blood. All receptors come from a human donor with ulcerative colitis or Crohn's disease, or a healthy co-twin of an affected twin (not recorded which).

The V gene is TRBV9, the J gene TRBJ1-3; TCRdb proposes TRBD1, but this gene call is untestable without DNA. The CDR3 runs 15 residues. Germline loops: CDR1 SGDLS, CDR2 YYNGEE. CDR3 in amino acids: CASSTTGGPGNTIYF.

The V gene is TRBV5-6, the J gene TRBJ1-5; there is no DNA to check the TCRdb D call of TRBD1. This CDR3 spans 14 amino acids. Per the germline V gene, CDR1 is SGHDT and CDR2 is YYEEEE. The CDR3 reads CASSFGQGSQPQHF.

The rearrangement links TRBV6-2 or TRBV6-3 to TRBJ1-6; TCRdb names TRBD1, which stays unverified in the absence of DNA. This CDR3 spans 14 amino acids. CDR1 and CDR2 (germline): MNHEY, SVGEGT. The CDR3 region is CASSRDSRRSPLHF.

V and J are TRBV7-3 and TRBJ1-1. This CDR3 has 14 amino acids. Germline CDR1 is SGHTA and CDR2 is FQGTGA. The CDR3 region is CASSATGPSTEAFF.

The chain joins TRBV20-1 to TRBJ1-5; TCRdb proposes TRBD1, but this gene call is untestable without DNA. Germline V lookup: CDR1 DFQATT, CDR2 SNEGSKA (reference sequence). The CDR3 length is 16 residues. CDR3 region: CSAKTVAGEDNQPQHF.

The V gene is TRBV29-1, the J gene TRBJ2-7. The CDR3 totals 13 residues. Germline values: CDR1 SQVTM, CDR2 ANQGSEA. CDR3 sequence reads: CSVECEDPYEQYF.

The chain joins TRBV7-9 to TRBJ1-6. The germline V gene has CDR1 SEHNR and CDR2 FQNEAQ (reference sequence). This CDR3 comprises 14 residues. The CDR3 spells CASSLARSLTPLHF.

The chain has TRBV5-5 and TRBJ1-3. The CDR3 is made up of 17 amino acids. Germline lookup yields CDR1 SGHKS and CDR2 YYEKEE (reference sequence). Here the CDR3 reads CASSFSFGYGSGNTIYF.

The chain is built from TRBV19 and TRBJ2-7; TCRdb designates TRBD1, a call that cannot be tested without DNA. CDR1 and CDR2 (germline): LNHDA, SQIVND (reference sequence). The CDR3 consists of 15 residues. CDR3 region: CASSIRDRGDYEQYF.

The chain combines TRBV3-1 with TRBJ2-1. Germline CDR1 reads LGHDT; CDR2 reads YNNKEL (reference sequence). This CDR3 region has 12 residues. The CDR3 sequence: CASSPGGPEQFF.

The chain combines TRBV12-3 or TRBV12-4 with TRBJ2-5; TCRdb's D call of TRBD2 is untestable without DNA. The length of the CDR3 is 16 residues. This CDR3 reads CASSWTSGGLEETQYF.

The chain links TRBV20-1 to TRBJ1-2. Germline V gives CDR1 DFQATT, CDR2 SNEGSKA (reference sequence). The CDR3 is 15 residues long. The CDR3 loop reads CSAQREGRVNYGYTF.

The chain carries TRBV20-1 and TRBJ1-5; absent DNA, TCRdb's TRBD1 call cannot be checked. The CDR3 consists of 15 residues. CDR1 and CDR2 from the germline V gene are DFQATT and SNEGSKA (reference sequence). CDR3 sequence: CSARVPGGFNQPQHF.

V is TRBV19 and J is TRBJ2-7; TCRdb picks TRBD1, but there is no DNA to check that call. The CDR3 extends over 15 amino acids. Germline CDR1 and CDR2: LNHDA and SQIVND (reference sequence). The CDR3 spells CASSRQGSINYEQYF.

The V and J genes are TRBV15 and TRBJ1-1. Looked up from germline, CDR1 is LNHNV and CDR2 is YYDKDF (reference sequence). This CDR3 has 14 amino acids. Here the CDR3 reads CATSGEVFGTEAFF.

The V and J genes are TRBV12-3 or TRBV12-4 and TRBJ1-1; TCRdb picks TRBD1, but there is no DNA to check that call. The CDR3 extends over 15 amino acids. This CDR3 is CASSLRTGSNTEAFF.

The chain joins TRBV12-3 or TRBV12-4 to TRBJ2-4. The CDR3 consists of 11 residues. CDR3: CASRGYGIQYF.

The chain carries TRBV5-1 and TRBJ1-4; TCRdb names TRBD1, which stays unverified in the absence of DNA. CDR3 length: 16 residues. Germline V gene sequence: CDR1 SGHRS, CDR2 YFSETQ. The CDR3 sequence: CASSQGQIATNEKLFF.

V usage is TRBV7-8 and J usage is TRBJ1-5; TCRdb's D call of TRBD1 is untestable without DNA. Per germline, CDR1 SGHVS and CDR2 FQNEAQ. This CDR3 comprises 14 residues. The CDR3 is CASSSDRGNQPQHF.

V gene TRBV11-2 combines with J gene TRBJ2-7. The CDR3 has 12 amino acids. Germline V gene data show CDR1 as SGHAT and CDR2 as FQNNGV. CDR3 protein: CASSLSQYEQYF.

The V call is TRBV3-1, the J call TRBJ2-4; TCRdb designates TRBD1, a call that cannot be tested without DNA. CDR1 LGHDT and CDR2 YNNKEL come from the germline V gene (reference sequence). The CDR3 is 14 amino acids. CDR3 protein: CASSVRTGVSIQYF. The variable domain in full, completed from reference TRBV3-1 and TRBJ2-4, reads DTAVSQTPKYLVTQMGNDKSIKCEQNLGHDTMYWYKQDSKKFLKIMFSYNNKELIINETVPNRFSPKSPDKAHLNLHINSLELGDSAVYFCASSVRTGVSIQYFGAGTRLSVL.

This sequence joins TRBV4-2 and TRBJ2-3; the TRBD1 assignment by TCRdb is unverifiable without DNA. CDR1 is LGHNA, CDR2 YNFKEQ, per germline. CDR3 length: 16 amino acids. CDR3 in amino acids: CASSQDLGGARDTQYF.

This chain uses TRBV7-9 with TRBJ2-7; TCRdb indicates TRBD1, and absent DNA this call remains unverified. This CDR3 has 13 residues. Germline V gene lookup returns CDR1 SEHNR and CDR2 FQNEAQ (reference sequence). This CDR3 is CASSANPDRFQYF. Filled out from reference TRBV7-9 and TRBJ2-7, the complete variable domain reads DTGVSQNPRHKITKRGQNVTFRCDPISEHNRLYWYRQTLGQGPEFLTYFQNEAQLEKSRLLSDRFSAERPKGSFSTLEIQRTEQGDSAMYLCASSANPDRFQYFGPGTRLTVT.

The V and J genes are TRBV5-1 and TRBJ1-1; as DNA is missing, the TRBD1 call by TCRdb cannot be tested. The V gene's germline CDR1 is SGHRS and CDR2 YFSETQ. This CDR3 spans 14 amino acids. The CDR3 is CASSSRGENTEAFF.

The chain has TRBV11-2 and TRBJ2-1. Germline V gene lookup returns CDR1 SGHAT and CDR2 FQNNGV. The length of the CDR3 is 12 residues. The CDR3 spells CASSLGVDEQFF.

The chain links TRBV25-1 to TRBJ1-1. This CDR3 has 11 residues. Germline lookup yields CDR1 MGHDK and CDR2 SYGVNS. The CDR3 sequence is CASRGGGWAFF.

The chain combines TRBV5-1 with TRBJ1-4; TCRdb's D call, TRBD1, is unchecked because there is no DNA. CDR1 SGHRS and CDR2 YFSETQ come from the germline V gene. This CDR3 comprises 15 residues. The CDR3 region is CASSSTGRTDEKLFF.

The CDR3 reads CSASSGAISPEAFF. The chain combines TRBV20-1 with TRBJ1-1; the TCRdb D gene call, TRBD1, has no DNA to confirm it. This CDR3 is 14 amino acids long. Germline V CDR1 and CDR2: DFQATT, SNEGSKA (reference sequence).

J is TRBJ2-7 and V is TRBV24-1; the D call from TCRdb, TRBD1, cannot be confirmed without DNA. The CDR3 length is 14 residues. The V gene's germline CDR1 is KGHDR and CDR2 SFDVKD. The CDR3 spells CATSDPRTGDEQYF.